The 6 T cell receptor beta chains below all came from one sample that was sequenced in a study of technical replicates of blood from a few donors. Clones were read by immunoSEQ multiplex PCR, and TCRdb kept only the in-frame ones, dropping some. The sample shows about 81,000 clones, nearly 97% of them seen only once. The sample consisted of T cells isolated from PBMCs. Receptor source: a human donor in good health.

Here the CDR3 reads CAITRESGTGELFF. The CDR3 bases are TGTGCCATCACGCGGGAGTCGGGCACCGGGGAGCTGTTTTTT. V gene TRBV10-3 combines with J gene TRBJ2-2, with 7 positions matching TRBD2. The CDR3 is 14 residues long. The V gene's germline CDR1 is ENHRY and CDR2 SYGVKD. The trim removed 7 bases at V and 4 bases at J, leaving 6 bases unmatched.

The chain employs TRBV19 and TRBJ2-5; 9 nucleotides line up with TRBD2. Germline V lookup: CDR1 LNHDA, CDR2 SQIVND (reference sequence). The CDR3 spans 17 residues. Trimming at V came to 0 bases and at J to 2 bases, leaving 7 bases not matched to a gene. Written as DNA, the CDR3 is TGTGCCAGTAGTATAGATCCCATGACTAGCGGACAAGAGACCCAGTACTTC. Translating it yields CASSIDPMTSGQETQYF.

CDR3 bases: TGTGCCAGCAGCATCGGGGGACAGCCCCAGCATTTT. The encoded protein is CASSIGGQPQHF. The chain uses TRBV5-6 and TRBJ1-5; tentative D call: TRBD1 (5 bases). Germline V gene lookup returns CDR1 SGHDT and CDR2 YYEEEE. The CDR3 covers 12 residues. Trimming shortened V by 4 bases and J by 7 bases, and 9 bases separated the two germline ends.

This clone appeared a single time. This chain connects TRBV9 to TRBJ1-1, with 10 positions matching TRBD1. V gave up 4 bases and J gave up 4 bases; unmatched junction bases: 4. The CDR3 has 14 amino acids. Germline CDR1 reads SGDLS; CDR2 reads YYNGEE. The CDR3 loop reads CASSLTGGGTEAFF. The DNA for the CDR3 is TGTGCCAGCAGCCTGACAGGGGGCGGCACTGAAGCTTTCTTT.

This chain connects TRBV30 to TRBJ2-7; 10 nucleotides line up with TRBD1. The CDR3 has 14 amino acids. Germline lookup yields CDR1 GTSNPN and CDR2 SVGIG (reference sequence). Unmatched junction bases numbered 7, after V lost 3 bases and J lost 5 bases. This chain's CDR3 is CAWRDRDRGHEQYF. In DNA, the CDR3 is TGTGCCTGGAGAGACCGGGACAGGGGCCACGAGCAGTACTTC.

V is TRBV29-1 and J is TRBJ2-5; TRBD1 might be the D (6 bases). The CDR3 loop spans 12 amino acids. Trimming took off 6 bases at V and 3 bases at J, with 11 bases between the two ends. CDR1 is SQVTM and CDR2 is ANQGSEA in the germline V gene. CDR3 sequence (DNA): TGCAGCGTCGGACAGTCCGAAGAGACCCAGTACTTC. Its translation: CSVGQSEETQYF.